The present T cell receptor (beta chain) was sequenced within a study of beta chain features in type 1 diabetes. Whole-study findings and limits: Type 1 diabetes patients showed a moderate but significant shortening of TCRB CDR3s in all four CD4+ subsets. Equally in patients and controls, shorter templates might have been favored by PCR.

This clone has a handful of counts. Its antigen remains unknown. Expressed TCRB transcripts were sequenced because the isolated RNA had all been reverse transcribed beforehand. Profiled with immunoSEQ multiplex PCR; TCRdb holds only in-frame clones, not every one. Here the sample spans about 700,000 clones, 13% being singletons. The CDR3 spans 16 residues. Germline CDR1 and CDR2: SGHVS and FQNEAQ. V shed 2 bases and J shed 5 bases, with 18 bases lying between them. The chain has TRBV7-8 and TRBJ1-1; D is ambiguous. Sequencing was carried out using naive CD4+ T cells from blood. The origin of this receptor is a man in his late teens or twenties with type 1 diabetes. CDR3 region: CASSLNQPASGTEAFF. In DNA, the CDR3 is TGTGCCAGCAGCTTAAATCAGCCTGCCTCTGGAACTGAAGCTTTCTTT.